Listed below are T cell receptor beta chains from one sample, sequenced in a study of blood T cell repertoires in COVID-19. TCRdb's table, derived via immunoSEQ multiplex PCR, lists solely in-frame clones and lacks some. The sample holds about 270,000 clones, approximately 90% seen once. Sequencing was carried out using PBMCs or T cells enriched from blood (not recorded which). These receptors were obtained from a woman between 35 and 50 years old with acute COVID-19. CDR3s include the opening cysteine and the closing phenylalanine or tryptophan. D genes are given only for firm matches. The size entry is marked missing in some rows and otherwise reads once, few, many or a size class.

J gene	clone size	D gene	V gene	CDR3 DNA	CDR3 protein
TRBJ1-2	.	.	TRBV28	TGTGCCAGCAGTTTTCGCTATGGCTACACCTTC	CASSFRYGYTF
TRBJ1-1	.	.	TRBV21-1	TGTGCCAGCAGCGGAACTGGCGGGACAGGGCGGAACACTGAAGCTTTCTTT	CASSGTGGTGRNTEAFF
TRBJ1-6	.	.	TRBV28	TGTGCCAGCAGTTGGGGCAGCCGATATAATTCACCCCTCCACTTT	CASSWGSRYNSPLHF
TRBJ2-2	once	.	TRBV4-1	TGCGCCAGCAGCCCAGATTTTTCTTTCGAGCTGTTTTTT	CASSPDFSFELFF
TRBJ1-2	.	TRBD1	TRBV28	TGTGCCAGCAGTATGTTTGACAGGGGGCGATATGGCTACACCTTC	CASSMFDRGRYGYTF
TRBJ2-7	.	.	TRBV5-5	TGTGCCAGCAGCATAGCGGGACAGCCCTACGAGCAGTACTTC	CASSIAGQPYEQYF
TRBJ1-2	.	.	TRBV7-2	TGTGCCAGCAGCCCCGGGTCTTCTAACTATGGCTACACCTTC	CASSPGSSNYGYTF
TRBJ2-7	.	TRBD2	TRBV4-3	TGCGCCAGCAGCCAAGATGGACTAGCGGGAGACTACGAGCAGTACTTC	CASSQDGLAGDYEQYF
TRBJ2-7	.	TRBD1	TRBV18	TGTGCCAGCTCACCCCGACAGGGAGCCAACGAGCAGTACTTC	CASSPRQGANEQYF
TRBJ1-5	once	TRBD1	TRBV28	TGTGCCAGCAGTTTATCAGGGGGTATCTCTCAGCCCCAGCATTTT	CASSLSGGISQPQHF
TRBJ2-2	.	TRBD1	TRBV18	TGTGCCAGCTCACCAGCGATCGGGACAGTTAACACCGGGGAGCTGTTTTTT	CASSPAIGTVNTGELFF
TRBJ1-5	.	.	TRBV19	TGTGCCAGTAGTTCAGCGTGGGGCAATCAGCCCCAGCATTTT	CASSSAWGNQPQHF
TRBJ2-5	.	TRBD1	TRBV5-1	TGCGCCAGCAGCCCTCCAAAACAGGGGACGGGGGAGACCCAGTACTTC	CASSPPKQGTGETQYF
TRBJ1-2	few	.	TRBV29-1	TGCAGCGTTGGATCAGTCTATGGCTACACCTTC	CSVGSVYGYTF
TRBJ1-6	.	TRBD1	TRBV18	TGTGCCAGCTCACGGGACAGGGACAATTCACCCCTCCACTTT	CASSRDRDNSPLHF
TRBJ2-7	.	.	TRBV7-2	TGTGCCAGCAGCCCCGGAAATGGAGTAGGGAGGTACGAGCAGTACTTC	CASSPGNGVGRYEQYF
TRBJ2-5	.	TRBD2	TRBV7-2	TGTGCCAGCAGCTACGGACTAGCGGGGAACATGCAAGAGACCCAGTACTTC	CASSYGLAGNMQETQYF
TRBJ1-2	.	.	TRBV5-4	TGTGCCAGCAGCTTGTCAGGCTACTATGGCTACACCTTC	CASSLSGYYGYTF
TRBJ2-5	.	TRBD2	TRBV27	TGTGCCAGCAGGTCCTTAGCGGGGGGGCCCGAGACCCAGTACTTC	CASRSLAGGPETQYF
TRBJ2-3	.	TRBD2	TRBV6-6	TGTGCCAGCAGTGCTGCTAGCGGAGCAGATACGCAGTATTTT	CASSAASGADTQYF
TRBJ1-4	.	TRBD1	TRBV25-1	TGTGCCAGCAGTGCGGGACAGGCCTTTAATGAAAAACTGTTTTTT	CASSAGQAFNEKLFF
TRBJ2-3	few	TRBD2	TRBV7-9	TGTGCCAGCAGCCCGACTAGCGGAGGTAGCGATACGCAGTATTTT	CASSPTSGGSDTQYF
TRBJ2-7	.	.	TRBV5-1	TGCGCCAGCAGCTTGTCGGGGAATGAGCAGTACTTC	CASSLSGNEQYF
TRBJ2-7	.	TRBD1	TRBV6-5	TGTGCCAGCAGCGACCAGGGGGCCTACGAGCAGTACTTC	CASSDQGAYEQYF
TRBJ2-2	few	TRBD2	TRBV30	TGTGCCTGGAGTGTACTAGCGGAGGTCGGGGCCGGGGAGCTGTTTTTT	CAWSVLAEVGAGELFF
TRBJ1-4	.	.	TRBV4-1	TGCGCCAGCAGCGCGGGGGGAGGAACTAATGAAAAACTGTTTTTT	CASSAGGGTNEKLFF
TRBJ1-4	.	.	TRBV19	TGTGCCAGTAGTATAGATCGGGGAGGGAAGGCAATTTTT	CASSIDRGGKAIF
TRBJ2-3	.	.	TRBV19	TGTGCCACCTACTCGGACAGAGGCACAGATACGCAGTATTTT	CATYSDRGTDTQYF
TRBJ2-7	.	TRBD2	TRBV5-4	TGTGCCAGCAGCTTCCTAGCGGGAGACTACGAGCAGTACTTC	CASSFLAGDYEQYF
TRBJ2-6	.	.	TRBV28	TGTGCCACCTCCCTCCCAGGGGTCTGGACTGGGGCCAACGTCCTGACTTTC	CATSLPGVWTGANVLTF
TRBJ1-2	.	.	TRBV6-2/TRBV6-3	TGTGCCAGCAGTTACTCGCGCGGGCCCTATGGCTACACCTTC	CASSYSRGPYGYTF
TRBJ2-1	.	TRBD2	TRBV7-3	TGTGCCAGCAGCGCCAGACTAGCGGGAGTGAATGAGCAGTTCTTC	CASSARLAGVNEQFF
TRBJ2-3	few	TRBD2	TRBV7-2	TGTGCCAGCAGCGCACTAGCGAGCCTCACCACAGATACGCAGTATTTT	CASSALASLTTDTQYF
TRBJ1-3	.	TRBD1	TRBV4-1	TGCGCCAGCAGCCTAGACAGGGGAGACGGAAACACCATATATTTT	CASSLDRGDGNTIYF
TRBJ2-7	.	.	TRBV6-2/TRBV6-3	TGTGCCAGCAGCACAGGGACTATCGGCTCCTACGAGCAGTACTTC	CASSTGTIGSYEQYF
TRBJ2-3	few	TRBD2	TRBV5-1	TGCGCCAGCAGCCGGACTAGCGGGGGGGCCCCAGATACGCAGTATTTT	CASSRTSGGAPDTQYF
TRBJ2-3	.	TRBD2	TRBV2	TGTGCCAGCTCAAGACTAGCGGGAGGATTAGATACGCAGTATTTT	CASSRLAGGLDTQYF
TRBJ1-6	.	.	TRBV6-5	TGTGCCAGCAGTTACGCCGCCGGGAATTCACCCCTCCACTTT	CASSYAAGNSPLHF
TRBJ2-1	once	TRBD2	TRBV5-1	TGCGCCAGCAGCTCGGGACTAGCGGGGGGCCAGATCTACAATGAGCAGTTCTTC	CASSSGLAGGQIYNEQFF
TRBJ1-1	.	.	TRBV6-5	TGTGCCAGCAGTTACTCCGGGGGTAGTGCTGAAGCTTTCTTT	CASSYSGGSAEAFF
TRBJ2-2	once	.	TRBV5-5	TGTGCCAGCAGACTTCCGGGCGGGGAGCTGTTTTTT	CASRLPGGELFF
TRBJ2-1	.	TRBD2	TRBV5-1	TGCGCCAGCAGCCAACTAGCGGAGTCCTACAATGAGCAGTTCTTC	CASSQLAESYNEQFF